This T cell receptor (beta chain) was identified in a study of blood T cell repertoires in COVID-19. Study at large: Collection of acute and convalescent COVID-19 samples took place in the United States, Italy and Spain. T cells, B-cell-depleted T cells, or PBMCs provided the cDNA or gDNA that served as material.

Original handling: Researchers report that nucleated cell counts were estimated from reference gene primer amplification. The method was immunoSEQ multiplex PCR; TCRdb's version includes in-frame clones alone and lacks a portion of them. D and trimming were read from the DNA, whereas the V and J calls and clone size are those reported in that table. Here the sample spans fewer than 300,000 clones, over 80% being singletons. Trimming at V came to 4 bases and at J to 4 bases, leaving 3 bases not matched to a gene. The germline gives CDR1 SGHNT, CDR2 YENEEA. The CDR3 runs 15 residues. This TCR was sampled from a woman between 40 and 55 years old who had recovered from COVID-19. Sequenced material: peripheral blood. The gene calls are TRBV11-3 and TRBJ1-3, with TRBD1 matching 11 bases. The CDR3 here is CASSSGQGEGNTIYF. CDR3 bases: TGTGCCAGCAGCTCGGGACAGGGGGAAGGAAACACCATATATTTT.